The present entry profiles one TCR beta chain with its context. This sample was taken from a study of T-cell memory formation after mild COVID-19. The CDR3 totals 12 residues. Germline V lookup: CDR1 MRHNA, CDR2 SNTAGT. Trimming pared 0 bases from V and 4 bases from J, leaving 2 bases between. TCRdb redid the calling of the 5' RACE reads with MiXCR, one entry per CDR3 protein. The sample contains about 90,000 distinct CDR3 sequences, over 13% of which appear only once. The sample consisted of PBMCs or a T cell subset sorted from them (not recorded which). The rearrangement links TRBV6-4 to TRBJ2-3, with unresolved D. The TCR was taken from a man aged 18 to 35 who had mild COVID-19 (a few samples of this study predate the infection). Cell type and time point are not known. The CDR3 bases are TGTGCCAGCAGTGACTCGGCAGATACGCAGTATTTT. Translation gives CASSDSADTQYF.